This TCR beta chain stems from a study of OX40 agonist ivuxolimab in advanced cancers. Regarding the complete study: Ivuxolimab was an agonistic, fully human IgG2 monoclonal antibody directed against OX40 (CD134), a costimulatory receptor. Peripheral TCRbeta sequencing was intended to test whether TCR sequence diversity was altered and clonal T-cell expansion was caused by ivuxolimab. Three dose-escalation patients achieved partial responses, one with hepatocellular carcinoma and two with cutaneous melanoma. The paper covers the monotherapy dose-escalation part of the phase I ivuxolimab trial, which included N ≈ 54 patients. The dose-escalation cohort was roughly 83% male with a mean age of roughly 62 years, ranging from 23 to 79. Among the roughly 50 dose-escalation patients, about 20 had hepatocellular carcinoma, roughly 15 melanoma, 9 renal cell carcinoma and 9 head and neck cancer. Prior anti-PD-1, anti-PD-L1 or anti-CTLA-4 therapy was permitted, and 40% to 50% of dose-escalation patients had received checkpoint inhibitors. Intravenous ivuxolimab was administered to patients every 2 weeks at six dose levels: 0.01, 0.1, 0.3, 1.5, 3 and 10 mg/kg. The study at large found these results: In partial responders in the 0.1-3.0 mg/kg groups, normalized peripheral clonal expansion was found to be among the lowest, especially among CD8+ T cells. Low levels of normalized T-cell clonal expansion were also seen in some patients who did not respond. At doses of 0.1 to 3.0 mg/kg, clonal expansion of both CD4+ and CD8+ blood T cells was observed from baseline to week 6. Which antigens the clonally expanded peripheral T cells were specific for was not determined. After ivuxolimab, CD8+ T cells had more expanded clones than CD4+ T cells on average.

Turning to this clone: It lacks a known antigen. Per-base qualities were not stored, and no clone one base away is much larger.

Patients with autoimmune disease history or receiving systemic immunosuppression were excluded from the trial. Peripheral blood for TCR sequencing was collected from all dose cohorts at baseline, on cycle 4 day 1, and on cycle 7 day 1. Samples came from an open-label, multicenter, first-in-human phase I dose-escalation trial of ivuxolimab. Adults with locally advanced or metastatic melanoma, renal cell, hepatocellular, or head and neck squamous cell carcinoma were enrolled in the trial. Before TCR sequencing, CD4+ and CD8+ T cells were separately sorted from peripheral blood. Genomic DNA was isolated from the sorted cells so that the TCRbeta CDR3 region could be sequenced. The immunoSEQ Assay was used to sequence the TCRbeta CDR3 regions. As stored in TCRdb, this immuneACCESS dataset retains in-frame rearrangements with V and J assigned. A fraction of the clones does not appear; measured against another copy, unresolved V genes explain less than half of the discrepancy, and the remainder lacks a known reason. A total of some 37,000 clones appear in this sample, roughly 82% of them only once. Under 2% of the sample goes to the ten largest clones.

The CDR3 goes from the cysteine to the phenylalanine over 12 residues. Solely the CDR3 DNA is kept, with 36 bases framed from the first base. The junction carries 5 bases between V and J, which are trimmed by 3 bases and 2 bases respectively. Sequences ENHRY (CDR1) and SYGVKD (CDR2) are obtained from the germline V gene. The clonotype comes from an adult with an advanced solid tumor such as melanoma, head and neck, liver or kidney cancer. The sequence is built from TRBV10-3 and TRBJ2-7, with no reliable assignment of the D segment. Sequenced here: CD4+ or CD8+ T cells sorted from blood, sampled in a trial of the OX40 agonist ivuxolimab. The DNA is as follows: TGTGCCATCAGTGAAGGCACCTACGAGCAGTACTTC. Its protein product is CAISEGTYEQYF.